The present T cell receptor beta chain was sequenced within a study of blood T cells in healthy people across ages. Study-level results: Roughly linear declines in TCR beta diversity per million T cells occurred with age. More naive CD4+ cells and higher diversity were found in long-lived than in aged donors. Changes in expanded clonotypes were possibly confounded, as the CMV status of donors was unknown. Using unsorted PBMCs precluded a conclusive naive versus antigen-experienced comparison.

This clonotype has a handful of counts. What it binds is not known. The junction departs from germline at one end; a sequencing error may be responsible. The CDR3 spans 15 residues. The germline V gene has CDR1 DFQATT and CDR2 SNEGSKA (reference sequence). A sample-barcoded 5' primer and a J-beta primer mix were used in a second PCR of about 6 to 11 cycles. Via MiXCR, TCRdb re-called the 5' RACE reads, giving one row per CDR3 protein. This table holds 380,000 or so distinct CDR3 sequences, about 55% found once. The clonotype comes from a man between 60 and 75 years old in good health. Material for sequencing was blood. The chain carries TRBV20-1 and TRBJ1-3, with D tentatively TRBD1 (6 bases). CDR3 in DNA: TGTAGTGCTATAGAGGGGGGGCTTCGAGGAAACACCATATATTTT. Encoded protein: CSAIEGGLRGNTIYF.